This T cell receptor (beta chain) derives from a study of early T cells in non-severe SARS-CoV-2 infection listed by TCRdb under 2021. Regarding the study in general: TCR sequencing used bulk RNA from unsorted whole blood, so alpha and beta chains could not be paired. Study-wide findings and limitations: Matching against VDJdb was skewed toward anti-spike CD8 responses, likely underestimated virus-specific expansions, and missed private and CD4 specificities.

A remark on this clonotype: The antigen it binds to is not known. Base qualities were left out, and no much larger clone turns up one base away.

Cut back by 4 bases and 4 bases, the V and J ends lie 21 bases apart. According to the germline V gene, CDR1 reads SGHRS and CDR2 reads YFSETQ. CDR3 length: 17 amino acids, cysteine to phenylalanine. The retained sequence is limited to the CDR3, 51 bases, with the frame set at the first base. Set within a cohort of healthcare workers in London, UK, this nested case-control study involved weekly PCR testing of nasopharyngeal swabs along with blood sampling. Healthcare workers were recruited between 23 and 31 March 2020, during the week of the UK lockdown, and were followed weekly for up to about 15 weeks. The receptor library was made with 5' RACE. The sample was run on a NextSeq 500. To correct for sequencing error and PCR bias, the TCR library protocol tagged individual cDNA molecules with unique molecular identifiers. Both TCR alpha and beta chains were sequenced, and tight co-correlation was observed between alpha and beta sequence abundances in each sample. Per the authors' processing: Decombinator V4 was used to perform V gene, J gene and CDR3 annotation of TCR sequences. Expanded TCRs were defined as changing significantly between any two time points under a Poisson model with p below 0.0001. Abundances of TCRs were expressed as counts per million after normalisation to the total number of TCRs sequenced in each sample. TRAV1-2 paired with TRAJ12, TRAJ20 or TRAJ33 defined MAIT TCRs, while TRAV10 paired with TRAJ18 defined iNKT TCRs. VDJdb, accessed on 1 November 2021, was searched for TCRs annotated for CMV, EBV and SARS-CoV-2, and TCRs annotated for more than one antigen were excluded. TCRdb reworked the public reads: Q25 trimming with fastp, MiXCR clone assembly, productive beta chains retained. One record per CDR3 amino acid sequence lists the most common genes and DNA. TCRdb's processing, not the study's, gives the V and J calls here. Recorded for this sample are some 30,000 distinct CDR3 sequences; 3.9% of them occurred a single time. The ten largest clones add up to 7% to 10% of the sample.

The sequence is built from TRBV5-1 and TRBJ2-1, with TRBD2 perhaps the D gene, on 7 matching bases. Sample: whole blood. This TCR was recovered from an adult who was a healthcare worker with PCR-confirmed SARS-CoV-2 infection or an uninfected control (not recorded which). The sequence in DNA is TGCGCCAGCAGCGCCCCTCAGGCGGGGGCTTTATACAATGAGCAGTTCTTC. Its protein product is CASSAPQAGALYNEQFF.